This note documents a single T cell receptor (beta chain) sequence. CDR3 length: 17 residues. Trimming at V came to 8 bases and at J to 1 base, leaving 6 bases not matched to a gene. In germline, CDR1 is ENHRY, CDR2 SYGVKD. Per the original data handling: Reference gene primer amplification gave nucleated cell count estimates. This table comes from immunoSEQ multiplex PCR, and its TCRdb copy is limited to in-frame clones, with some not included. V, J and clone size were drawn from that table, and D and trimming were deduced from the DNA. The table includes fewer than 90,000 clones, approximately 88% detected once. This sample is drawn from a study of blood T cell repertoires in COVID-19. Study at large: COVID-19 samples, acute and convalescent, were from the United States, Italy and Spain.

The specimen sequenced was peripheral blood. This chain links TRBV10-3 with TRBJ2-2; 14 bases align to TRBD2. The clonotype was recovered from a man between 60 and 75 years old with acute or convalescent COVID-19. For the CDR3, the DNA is TGTGCCATCGGGGGACTAGCGGGAGATCTGAACACCGGGGAGCTGTTTTTT. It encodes CAIGGLAGDLNTGELFF.